What follows are 18 T cell receptor beta chains derived from one specimen sequenced in a study of a mutant IDH1 vaccine in newly diagnosed glioma (dated by TCRdb to the early 2020s). What this sample's time point label stands for: week 47, end of study. Every vaccine dose consisted of 300 ug of a 20-mer mutant IDH1 peptide in Montanide, administered subcutaneously together with topical imiquimod. Receptor libraries were prepared by the immunoSEQ multiplex PCR assay. Not all clones reach the TCRdb copy of this immuneACCESS table, which keeps in-frame sequences only. Checked studies attribute under half of the gap to unresolved V genes and leave the rest unexplained. The sample table lists under 40,000 clones, around 90% of them with a count of one. The ten most abundant clones make up 2.2% of the sample. Their recognized antigens are unknown. Sequenced here: PBMCs, sampled from a glioma patient whose treatment included an IDH1 peptide vaccine. These receptors were taken from a man aged 35-49 years with glioma.

In nucleotides, the CDR3 is TGTGCCACCAGCAGTCACGGGCCCCTCGGTCAGCCCCAGCATTTT. It yields the protein CATSSHGPLGQPQHF. The J gene is TRBJ1-5, the V gene TRBV15; no reliable D call. The germline V gene has CDR1 LNHNV and CDR2 YYDKDF (reference sequence). This CDR3 has 15 residues. The V end was cut by 3 bases, the J end by 6 bases, with 15 bases between.

This chain uses TRBV6-1 with TRBJ2-3; tentative D call: TRBD1 (7 bases). Germline V gives CDR1 MNHNS, CDR2 SASEGT. CDR3 length: 14 amino acids. Trimming removed 9 bases at V and 1 base at J, with 14 bases between. CDR3 sequence reads: CASGGGMGTDTQYF. The CDR3 DNA reads TGTGCCAGTGGAGGGGGCATGGGCACAGATACGCAGTATTTT.

The J gene is TRBJ1-2, the V gene TRBV30; possibly TRBD1 for D (6 bases). This CDR3 is 14 amino acids long. Germline assignment: CDR1 GTSNPN and CDR2 SVGIG (reference sequence). Trimming left V 0 bases short and J 3 bases short, with 11 bases between. Here the CDR3 reads CAWSVLGGYYGYTF. In nucleotides, the CDR3 is TGTGCCTGGAGTGTCTTGGGGGGCTACTATGGCTACACCTTC. Together with reference TRBV30 and TRBJ1-2, the CDR3 gives the full variable domain: SQTIHQWPATLVQPVGSPLSLECTVEGTSNPNLYWYRQAAGRGLQLLFYSVGIGQISSEVPQNLSASRPQDRQFILSSKKLLLSDSGFYLCAWSVLGGYYGYTFGSGTRLTVV.

The J gene is TRBJ1-5, the V gene TRBV15, with D perhaps TRBD1 (5 bases). V was trimmed by 6 bases and J by 6 bases, leaving 21 bases between them. CDR1 LNHNV and CDR2 YYDKDF come from the germline V gene (reference sequence). The CDR3 length is 16 residues. Here the CDR3 DNA reads TGTGCCACCAGTACCCCCCCGTGGCAGGGCTTTCAGCCCCAGCATTTT. This gives the protein CATSTPPWQGFQPQHF.

This rearrangement joins TRBV6-5 to TRBJ2-3; D uncertain. CDR1 is MNHEY, CDR2 SVGAGI, per germline. This CDR3 is 11 amino acids long. Trimming left V 7 bases short and J 7 bases short, with 9 bases between. The CDR3: CASKMTNTQYF. The CDR3 DNA reads as TGTGCCAGCAAGATGACAAATACGCAGTATTTT.

The rearrangement joins TRBV19 to TRBJ1-1; a possible D gene is TRBD1 (6 bases). Deletions cut 5 bases from V and 6 bases from J, with 7 bases between. This CDR3 is 11 amino acids long. CDR1 and CDR2 from the germline V gene are LNHDA and SQIVND (reference sequence). DNA of the CDR3: TGTGCCAGTAGTGCAGGGGCTGAAGCTTTCTTT. This translates into CASSAGAEAFF. Combining the CDR3 with reference TRBV19 and TRBJ1-1 gives the whole variable domain DGGITQSPKYLFRKEGQNVTLSCEQNLNHDAMYWYRQDPGQGLRLIYYSQIVNDFQKGDIAEGYSVSREKKESFPLTVTSAQKNPTAFYLCASSAGAEAFFGQGTRLTVV.

This clone was picked up one time. The chain carries TRBV9 and TRBJ1-5; D is possibly TRBD1 (5 bases). Germline CDR1 and CDR2: SGDLS and YYNGEE. The CDR3 is made up of 13 amino acids. Trimming took off 3 bases at V and 4 bases at J, with 8 bases between the two ends. The chain's CDR3 is CASSGDSNQPQHF. CDR3 DNA sequence: TGTGCCAGCAGCGGAGACAGTAATCAGCCCCAGCATTTT.

This clone was seen once. This rearrangement joins TRBV28 to TRBJ1-1, with D maybe TRBD1 (6 bases). This CDR3 has 15 amino acids. V was trimmed by 4 bases and J by 1 base, leaving 13 bases between them. Germline V gene sequence: CDR1 MDHEN, CDR2 SYDVKM. CDR3 protein: CASSSPGAENTEAFF. For the CDR3, the DNA is TGTGCCAGCAGTTCCCCAGGGGCCGAGAACACTGAAGCTTTCTTT.

This CDR3 reads CASSLWTGVAGELFF. CDR3 DNA: TGTGCCAGCAGTTTGTGGACAGGGGTGGCCGGGGAGCTGTTTTTT. The chain recombines TRBV27 with TRBJ2-2; TRBD1 agrees at 9 bases. This CDR3 is built from 15 residues. The junction had 5 bases not matched to a gene; V was cut back by 3 bases and J by 6 bases. CDR1 is MNHEY, CDR2 SMNVEV, per germline (reference sequence).

This clone was seen only once. The rearrangement links TRBV5-1 to TRBJ2-3, with a possible D match to TRBD1 (6 bases). The CDR3 has 15 amino acids. V lost 0 bases and J 3 bases, leaving 11 bases between the germline ends. Germline-derived CDR1 and CDR2 are SGHRS and YFSETQ. In nucleotides, the CDR3 is TGCGCCAGCAGCTTGGTACAGGGTGAAACAGATACGCAGTATTTT. Translated: CASSLVQGETDTQYF.

The CDR3 here is CASSLAEWSYNEQFF. The CDR3 region has the DNA TGTGCCAGCAGCTTAGCTGAGTGGTCCTACAATGAGCAGTTCTTC. The chain couples TRBV7-9 to TRBJ2-1; D remains ambiguous. Deletions cut 0 bases from V and 1 base from J, with 7 bases between. The CDR3 consists of 15 residues. Per germline, CDR1 SEHNR and CDR2 FQNEAQ (reference sequence).

CDR3 in DNA: TGCGCCAGCAGCCAAGATCCGTGGGGAACTCATAATTCACCCCTCCACTTT. This gives the protein CASSQDPWGTHNSPLHF. The chain combines TRBV4-1 with TRBJ1-6; D is ambiguous. The CDR3 has 17 amino acids. The V end lost 0 bases, the J end lost 5 bases, and 14 bases lay between the germline ends. Germline assignment: CDR1 MGHRA and CDR2 YSYEKL.

This chain uses TRBV20-1 with TRBJ2-7; unclear D gene. This CDR3 region has 11 residues. V lost 6 bases and J lost 6, with 12 bases in between. CDR1 and CDR2 from the germline V gene are DFQATT and SNEGSKA (reference sequence). CDR3 DNA sequence: TGCAGTGCCCCACTTCTGGGCGAGCAGTACGTC. Translated: CSAPLLGEQYV.

The CDR3 coding sequence is TGTGCCAGCAGGCAGGGACTAGCGGGGGTCACCGGGGAGCTGTTTTTT. Translation: CASRQGLAGVTGELFF. V gene TRBV5-4 combines with J gene TRBJ2-2, with TRBD2 matching 14 bases. V shed 5 bases and J 4 bases; nucleotides not matched to a gene: 4. The CDR3 runs 16 residues. CDR1 is SGHNT, CDR2 YYREEE, per germline (reference sequence).

The chain combines TRBV28 with TRBJ2-1, with TRBD1 identical over 10 bases. The CDR3 consists of 15 residues. With 5 bases clipped from V and 5 bases from J, the junction kept 6 bases outside the gene matches. The germline CDR1 and CDR2 sequences are MDHEN and SYDVKM. CDR3 amino acids: CASSGPGQGNNEQFF. CDR3 sequence (DNA): TGTGCCAGCAGTGGCCCGGGACAGGGGAACAATGAGCAGTTCTTC.

The chain uses TRBV19 and TRBJ2-7; 10 bases agree with TRBD2. The J segment lost 5 bases and the V segment lost 3 bases, leaving 22 bases of the junction unmatched. Germline V gives CDR1 LNHDA, CDR2 SQIVND (reference sequence). The CDR3 has 20 residues. The CDR3 sequence is CASSMNPGQRFSGRMDEQYF. In DNA form, the CDR3 reads TGTGCCAGTAGTATGAATCCGGGCCAAAGATTTAGCGGGAGGATGGACGAGCAGTACTTC.

This clone was seen just once. The chain has TRBV5-8 and TRBJ2-2; D possibly matches TRBD1 or TRBD2 (7 bases each). The germline V gene has CDR1 SGHTS and CDR2 YDEGEE. CDR3 length equals 18 residues. V gave up 4 bases and J gave up 1 base, with 20 bases separating them. In DNA, the CDR3 is TGTGCCAGCAGCCCCAAGGGGGCGCGCGGGAGGAACACCGGGGAGCTGTTTTTT. Translation gives CASSPKGARGRNTGELFF.

The chain joins TRBV6-5 to TRBJ1-3; tentatively, D is TRBD1 (6 bases). Per germline, CDR1 MNHEY and CDR2 SVGAGI. V was shortened by 6 bases and J by 2 bases, with 11 bases between the two germline ends. This CDR3 comprises 14 residues. CDR3 coding DNA: TGTGCCAGCAGGGTCAACAGGGCTGGAAACACCATATATTTT. Protein product: CASRVNRAGNTIYF.